These 24 T cell receptor beta chains share one sample of origin, sequenced in a study of T cells in Graves' hyperthyroidism and ophthalmopathy. TCR beta CDR3 region amplification was performed from RNA transcripts. The TCR CDR3 first-round RT-PCR relied on the HTBI primer set. TCRdb independently ran MiXCR on the multiplex PCR reads; one entry per CDR3 protein. In the table there are about 420,000 distinct CDR3 sequences, 15% to 19% of which are singletons. Material for sequencing was blood. The receptors stem from a woman aged 18-35 years with Graves' hyperthyroidism.

This chain joins TRBV4-2 and TRBJ2-1; D is unresolved. The V and J ends lost 1 base and 2 bases respectively, with 12 bases between them. The CDR3 spans 16 residues. Germline-derived CDR1 and CDR2 are LGHNA and YNFKEQ. The CDR3 region is CASSQAPITPYNEQFF. In DNA form, the CDR3 reads TGTGCCAGCAGCCAAGCCCCAATAACGCCCTACAATGAGCAGTTCTTC.

The gene calls are TRBV19 and TRBJ2-7, with 8 bases fitting TRBD2. CDR1 is LNHDA and CDR2 is SQIVND in the germline V gene (reference sequence). Trimming removed 10 bases from V and 3 bases from J; junction bases left unmatched: 11. This CDR3 contains 14 residues. The CDR3 reads CATSSGGSYYEQYF. CDR3 nucleotides: TGTGCCACCTCTTCGGGGGGGTCCTACTACGAGCAGTACTTC.

The chain recombines TRBV9 with TRBJ2-7; TRBD2 agrees at 7 bases. The germline V gene encodes CDR1 SGDLS and CDR2 YYNGEE. CDR3 length: 16 residues. V lost 4 bases to trimming and J lost 2 bases; unmatched junction nucleotides: 12. This CDR3 is CASSPSPRLAAYEQYF. Written as DNA, the CDR3 is TGTGCCAGCAGCCCCTCCCCGAGGCTAGCGGCCTACGAGCAGTACTTC.

This clonotype was observed a few times. The chain carries TRBV2 and TRBJ1-2; no definite D call. CDR3 length equals 13 residues. Germline CDR1 SNHLY, CDR2 FYNNEI. Trimming left V 0 bases short and J 8 bases short, with 10 bases between. As DNA, the CDR3 is TGTGCCAGCAGTGAAGCGCTTCACAGAGGCTACACCTTC. Its protein is CASSEALHRGYTF.

This clonotype was recorded many times. The chain uses TRBV18 and TRBJ1-1; a weak D match, TRBD1 (6 bases). CDR3 length: 15 residues. Germline CDR1 KGHSH, CDR2 LQKENI. V was trimmed by 3 bases and J by 2 bases, leaving 13 bases between them. CDR3 sequence reads: CASSPRDTSNTEAFF. The CDR3 bases are TGTGCCAGCTCACCCAGGGACACCAGTAACACTGAAGCTTTCTTT.

The chain carries TRBV2 and TRBJ1-5; maybe TRBD1 (5 bases). With 8 bases removed from V and 9 bases from J, the gap between germline ends came to 26 bases. Germline CDR1 and CDR2: SNHLY and FYNNEI. The CDR3 spans 16 residues. In nucleotides, the CDR3 is TGTGCCAGCGGGTACTCACGGAATAGGGGCCCAGGGCCCCAGCATTTT. Residues: CASGYSRNRGPGPQHF.

Many counts were recorded for this clonotype. The CDR3 nucleotides read TGTGCCAGCAGTTTTAGTTTGATCCCGGGGTCACCCACCTACAATGAGCAGTTCTTC. It specifies CASSFSLIPGSPTYNEQFF. V is TRBV6-2 or TRBV6-3 and J is TRBJ2-1; tentatively, D is TRBD2 (5 bases). CDR1 is MNHEY, CDR2 SVGEGT, per germline. The CDR3 length is 19 residues. The germline V and J ends were trimmed by 4 bases and 2 bases, with 24 bases remaining between them.

The rearrangement links TRBV27 to TRBJ2-6, with D maybe TRBD2 (6 bases). The germline V gene has CDR1 MNHEY and CDR2 SMNVEV (reference sequence). Trimming stripped 6 bases from V and 3 bases from J, with 15 bases between. The CDR3 is 16 amino acids. The CDR3 spells CASSTWAGFGANVLTF. CDR3 in DNA: TGTGCCAGCAGCACTTGGGCGGGATTTGGGGCCAACGTCCTGACTTTC.

The rearrangement joins TRBV4-2 to TRBJ2-6; D is uncertain. Germline-derived CDR1 and CDR2 are LGHNA and YNFKEQ. The V and J ends lost 1 base and 2 bases respectively, with 9 bases between them. The CDR3 is 16 residues long. CDR3 in amino acids: CASSQGPNAGANVLTF. The CDR3 DNA reads TGTGCCAGCAGCCAAGGGCCGAACGCTGGGGCCAACGTCCTGACTTTC.

This clonotype was counted at least ten times. V is TRBV11-1 and J is TRBJ1-4; perhaps TRBD1 as D (5 bases). Germline CDR1 SGHAT, CDR2 FQDESV (reference sequence). The CDR3 spans 13 residues. V was pared by 6 bases and J by 8 bases, with 13 bases between. The CDR3 coding sequence is TGTGCCAGCAGTCGGGACCGTAAAGAAAAACTGTTTTTT. This encodes CASSRDRKEKLFF.

This clonotype was seen repeatedly, ten times or more. The V call is TRBV12-3 or TRBV12-4, the J call TRBJ1-1; D remains ambiguous. The CDR3 has 13 amino acids. Trimming shortened V by 5 bases and J by 4 bases, and 11 bases separated the two germline ends. The CDR3 protein is CASSPGSGTEAFF. In DNA form, the CDR3 reads TGTGCCAGCAGTCCGGGGTCGGGCACTGAAGCTTTCTTT.

This clonotype has at least ten counts. The chain recombines TRBV20-1 with TRBJ2-7; the D is unclear. This CDR3 region has 14 residues. V was shortened by 0 bases and J by 0 bases, with 9 bases between the two germline ends. The germline gives CDR1 DFQATT, CDR2 SNEGSKA (reference sequence). CDR3 nucleotide sequence: TGCAGTGCTAGAGATCTTGCAGACTCCTACGAGCAGTACTTC. Amino acid sequence: CSARDLADSYEQYF.

The chain uses TRBV9 and TRBJ2-4; a weak D match, TRBD1 (5 bases). V was clipped by 0 bases and J by 3 bases, with 16 bases between them. Germline values: CDR1 SGDLS, CDR2 YYNGEE. This CDR3 contains 17 residues. CDR3 in DNA: TGTGCCAGCAGCGTAGGGTTAGGGGTTGGTTACAAAAACATTCAGTACTTC. Translation gives CASSVGLGVGYKNIQYF.

The table lists this clonotype with many counts. CDR3 in amino acids: CASSRRHPEQYF. CDR3 bases: TGTGCCAGCAGCAGACGACACCCCGAGCAGTACTTC. The chain combines TRBV12-3 or TRBV12-4 with TRBJ2-7; D is unresolved. The V gene lost 6 bases and the J gene lost 6 bases, with 12 bases spanning the gap. The CDR3 is 12 amino acids.

In its sample, this clonotype was seen many times. The V gene is TRBV5-1, the J gene TRBJ1-1, with 7 nucleotides matching TRBD1. Germline assignment: CDR1 SGHRS and CDR2 YFSETQ. This CDR3 contains 15 residues. The trim removed 4 bases at V and 0 bases at J, leaving 6 bases unmatched. CDR3 nucleotide sequence: TGCGCCAGCAGCACGGGACAGAAAATGAACACTGAAGCTTTCTTT. It is translated as CASSTGQKMNTEAFF.

At least ten counts were recorded for this clonotype. The chain has TRBV11-1 and TRBJ2-7; 9 bases agree with TRBD1. Trimming took 5 bases from V and 4 from J; bases not matched to a gene: 6. This CDR3 has 14 residues. Looked up from germline, CDR1 is SGHAT and CDR2 is FQDESV (reference sequence). The chain's CDR3 is CASSEPGQGYEQYF. For the CDR3, the DNA is TGTGCCAGCAGCGAGCCGGGACAGGGATACGAGCAGTACTTC.

This clonotype has ten or more counts. This chain links TRBV20-1 with TRBJ1-3; tentatively, D is TRBD1 (5 bases). Trimming left V 4 bases short and J 1 base short, with 8 bases between. The CDR3 sequence is 13 residues long. Germline V gives CDR1 DFQATT, CDR2 SNEGSKA (reference sequence). CDR3 sequence (DNA): TGCAGTGCTATCCAGGGATCTGGAAACACCATATATTTT. Amino acids: CSAIQGSGNTIYF.

This clonotype was observed many times. The rearrangement joins TRBV7-8 to TRBJ2-7; no definite D call. This CDR3 region has 14 residues. Trimming pared 0 bases from V and 0 bases from J, leaving 6 bases between. Germline V gene sequence: CDR1 SGHVS, CDR2 FQNEAQ. The CDR3 protein is CASSLALHSYEQYF. The DNA of the CDR3 is TGTGCCAGCAGCTTAGCACTGCACTCCTACGAGCAGTACTTC. Full variable domain (rest looked up from reference TRBV7-8 and TRBJ2-7): GAGVSQSPRYKVAKRGQDVALRCDPISGHVSLFWYQQALGQGPEFLTYFQNEAQLDKSGLPSDRFFAERPEGSVSTLKIQRTQQEDSAVYLCASSLALHSYEQYFGPGTRLTVT.

This clonotype was found a few times. The J gene is TRBJ1-6, the V gene TRBV5-5; no clear D gene. This CDR3 spans 12 amino acids. V shed 4 bases and J shed 10 bases, with 9 bases lying between them. Germline CDR1 SGHKS, CDR2 YYEKEE (reference sequence). In DNA, the CDR3 is TGTGCCAGCAGCCAAGACAACTCACCCCTCCACTTT. As protein: CASSQDNSPLHF.

This clonotype occurred a few times. This may arise from a read error, as a much more abundant clone is one base away. The chain employs TRBV2 and TRBJ1-1; no clear D. Germline loops: CDR1 SNHLY, CDR2 FYNNEI. Trimming took 4 bases from V and 5 from J, leaving 14 bases between them. There are 14 residues in the CDR3. CDR3: CASSASGGITEAFF. CDR3 DNA sequence: TGTGCCAGCAGTGCCTCAGGAGGGATAACTGAAGCTTTCTTT. The full variable domain, rest sourced from reference TRBV2 and TRBJ1-1, is EPEVTQTPSHQVTQMGQEVILRCVPISNHLYFYWYRQILGQKVEFLVSFYNNEISEKSEIFDDQFSVERPDGSNFTLKIRSTKLEDSAMYFCASSASGGITEAFFGQGTRLTVV.

This clonotype occurred many times. The V and J genes are TRBV12-3 or TRBV12-4 and TRBJ1-3; D call uncertain. This CDR3 is 14 amino acids long. V shed 4 bases and J shed 6 bases, with 13 bases lying between them. The CDR3 nucleotides are TGTGCCAGCAGTTCTAACGCGCTCGCAAACACCATATATTTT. Residues: CASSSNALANTIYF.

The sample holds many counts of this clonotype. The chain has TRBV6-1 and TRBJ1-1; 7 nucleotides agree with TRBD1. The junction had 11 bases not matched to a gene; V was cut back by 6 bases and J by 10 bases. The CDR3 runs to 13 residues. From germline, CDR1 is MNHNS and CDR2 SASEGT. CDR3 sequence reads: CASSMNDGTVAFF. DNA for the CDR3: TGTGCCAGCAGCATGAATGACGGGACAGTAGCTTTCTTT.

J is TRBJ1-1 and V is TRBV6-6, with unresolved D. V gave up 0 bases and J gave up 6 bases, with 11 bases separating them. Germline assignment: CDR1 MNHNY and CDR2 SVGAGI (reference sequence). The CDR3 totals 14 residues. CDR3 nucleotide sequence: TGTGCCAGCAGTTACTCTACGACCCGGCCTGAAGCTTTCTTT. Its translation is CASSYSTTRPEAFF.

The chain employs TRBV2 and TRBJ1-6; D gene ambiguous. CDR1 is SNHLY, CDR2 FYNNEI, per germline. Trimming stripped 4 bases from V and 7 bases from J, with 8 bases between. This CDR3 has 13 amino acids. CDR3 amino acids: CASSGQENSPLHF. The CDR3 DNA is TGTGCCAGCAGTGGGCAGGAAAATTCACCCCTCCACTTT. Using reference TRBV2 and TRBJ1-6 for the parts outside the CDR3, the full variable domain is EPEVTQTPSHQVTQMGQEVILRCVPISNHLYFYWYRQILGQKVEFLVSFYNNEISEKSEIFDDQFSVERPDGSNFTLKIRSTKLEDSAMYFCASSGQENSPLHFGNGTRLTVT.